The 2 T cell receptor beta chains listed next were all sequenced from one sample in a study of CD8 T cells in ankylosing spondylitis (dated by TCRdb to 2017 to 2019). The investigation overall reported the following: A TCR beta motif of fewer than 10 highly homologous amino acid variants appeared characteristic of blood from ankylosing spondylitis patients.

Their antigens remain unidentified. Library method: 5' RACE. The sequencing machine was an Illumina HiSeq 2500. In-frame beta chains were kept once TCRdb had trimmed the public reads at Q25 with fastp and called clones with MiXCR. Each entry merges the rows of one CDR3 protein and shows their most common DNA and genes. The sample records 400,000 or so distinct CDR3 sequences, 26% of which are singletons. Of the sample, 0.75% to 0.9% falls within the top ten clones. The sample consisted of blood, either unsorted or a sorted T cell fraction (not recorded which). Receptors were obtained from a male donor with ankylosing spondylitis.

The chain has TRBV20-1 and TRBJ2-7; D may be TRBD2 (5 bases). CDR1 DFQATT and CDR2 SNEGSKA come from the germline V gene (reference sequence). The CDR3 is made up of 14 amino acids. The V end was cut by 5 bases, the J end by 1 base, with 15 bases between. Here the CDR3 DNA reads TGCAGTGCTGCCGGGAAACCGGGTTCCTACGAGCAGTACTTC. Its translation: CSAAGKPGSYEQYF.

The chain employs TRBV20-1 and TRBJ1-2; TRBD1 is a possible D gene (5 bases). The germline V gene has CDR1 DFQATT and CDR2 SNEGSKA (reference sequence). The CDR3 extends over 12 amino acids. V was shortened by 5 bases and J by 1 base, with 8 bases between the two germline ends. CDR3 loop: CSAPTVNYGYTF. For the CDR3, the DNA is TGCAGTGCTCCGACAGTTAACTATGGCTACACCTTC.